These T cell receptor beta chains were read from a single sample in a study of memory CD4+ T cells and cytomegalovirus serostatus. Method: immunoSEQ multiplex PCR; TCRdb's copy keeps in-frame clones and lacks some. This sample has about 59,000 clones, with about 81% found just once. The sequenced material came from memory CD4+ T cells from blood. The source of these receptors is an adult in good health and CMV-seronegative. The CDR3 runs from the conserved cysteine through the conserved F or W. Fields, in order: J gene, D gene, V gene, clone size, CDR3 DNA, CDR3 protein. D genes are given only for firm matches. Clone size is given for some rows only: seen once, a few or many times, or a class if the clone is expanded.

J: TRBJ2-3; D: NA; V: TRBV4-3; size: NA; DNA: TGCGCCAGCAGCCACGGATTAAAGGGAGATACGCAGTATTTT; CDR3: CASSHGLKGDTQYF
J: TRBJ1-1; D: NA; V: TRBV16; size: NA; DNA: TGTGCCAGCAGCCAGGACATGAACACTGAAGCTTTCTTT; CDR3: CASSQDMNTEAFF
J: TRBJ1-2; D: NA; V: TRBV28; size: NA; DNA: TGTGCCAGCAGGACACCCACCCACGGATATGGCTACACCTTC; CDR3: CASRTPTHGYGYTF
J: TRBJ2-2; D: TRBD1; V: TRBV11-3; size: NA; DNA: TGTGCCACCACGGGACAGGACGCCGGGGAGCTGTTTTTT; CDR3: CATTGQDAGELFF
J: TRBJ2-3; D: NA; V: TRBV28; size: NA; DNA: TGTGCCAGCAGTTTTTATAGGACAGTATCAGATACGCAGTATTTT; CDR3: CASSFYRTVSDTQYF
J: TRBJ2-1; D: TRBD2; V: TRBV5-4; size: NA; DNA: TGTGCCAGCAGGACGACTAGCGGGATCAGCTCCTACAATGAGCAGTTCTTC; CDR3: CASRTTSGISSYNEQFF
J: TRBJ1-2; D: NA; V: TRBV5-5; size: NA; DNA: TGTGCCAGCAGCTTGGACGGAATAAACTATGGCTACACCTTC; CDR3: CASSLDGINYGYTF
J: TRBJ2-1; D: NA; V: TRBV19; size: few; DNA: TGTGCCAGTACCTCGACCGGGCCGGGTGAGCAGTTCTTC; CDR3: CASTSTGPGEQFF
J: TRBJ1-2; D: NA; V: TRBV11-2; size: NA; DNA: TGTGCCAGCAGCTTAGTCCCGATTGCAGGGAACTATGGCTACACCTTC; CDR3: CASSLVPIAGNYGYTF
J: TRBJ2-3; D: NA; V: TRBV19; size: NA; DNA: TGTGCCAGTAGTATAAGAGCTGGGAGCACAGATACGCAGTATTTT; CDR3: CASSIRAGSTDTQYF
J: TRBJ2-1; D: NA; V: TRBV9; size: NA; DNA: TGTGCCAGCAGCGTAGGGTGGGGATCCTACAATGAGCAGTTCTTC; CDR3: CASSVGWGSYNEQFF
J: TRBJ2-2; D: TRBD2; V: TRBV28; size: once; DNA: TGTGCCAGCATTCTAGCGGGACTGAACACCGGGGAGCTGTTTTTT; CDR3: CASILAGLNTGELFF
J: TRBJ2-5; D: NA; V: TRBV11-3; size: once; DNA: TGTGCCAGCAGCTTAAGGGTTCAAGAGACCCAGTACTTC; CDR3: CASSLRVQETQYF
J: TRBJ2-3; D: NA; V: TRBV27; size: NA; DNA: TGTGCCAGCAGTTTAGGAGCGGTAACAGATACGCAGTATTTT; CDR3: CASSLGAVTDTQYF
J: TRBJ2-5; D: NA; V: TRBV11-3; size: NA; DNA: TGTGCCAGCGTCGTCGGGCCAGAGGAGACCCAGTACTTC; CDR3: CASVVGPEETQYF
J: TRBJ1-3; D: NA; V: TRBV10-3; size: NA; DNA: TGTGCCATCGCCCCCGAGGGCAGGTCTTCTGGAAACACCATATATTTT; CDR3: CAIAPEGRSSGNTIYF
J: TRBJ1-1; D: NA; V: TRBV4-2; size: NA; DNA: TGTGCCAGCAGCCAGGGGGAGAGAGGCCGGACGGCGAACACTGAAGCTTTCTTT; CDR3: CASSQGERGRTANTEAFF
J: TRBJ2-7; D: NA; V: TRBV4-3; size: few; DNA: TGCGCCAGCAGCCAAGACAGGGACCCTTCTGGGGAGCAGTACTTC; CDR3: CASSQDRDPSGEQYF
J: TRBJ1-4; D: NA; V: TRBV28; size: NA; DNA: TGTGCCAGCCGACGGAATCCACAGGCAAGAAATGAAAAACTGTTTTTT; CDR3: CASRRNPQARNEKLFF
J: TRBJ1-2; D: TRBD1; V: TRBV29-1; size: NA; DNA: TGCAGCGTACCGACCGCCGGGACAGGGTCCATGGGCTACACCTTC; CDR3: CSVPTAGTGSMGYTF
J: TRBJ1-3; D: NA; V: TRBV4-2; size: NA; DNA: TGTGCCAGCAGCCAACAAACAGGGTCGGGAGACACCATATATTTT; CDR3: CASSQQTGSGDTIYF
J: TRBJ2-1; D: TRBD2; V: TRBV27; size: NA; DNA: TGTGCCAGCAGCTCCACTCATTCTAGCGGGACCTACAATGAGCAGTTCTTC; CDR3: CASSSTHSSGTYNEQFF
J: TRBJ1-2; D: NA; V: TRBV5-6; size: few; DNA: TGTGCCAGCAGCTTTGGGGTCTATGGCTACACCTTC; CDR3: CASSFGVYGYTF
J: TRBJ2-5; D: TRBD1; V: TRBV6-6; size: NA; DNA: TGTGCCAGCGTGTTTGGCCTAGGACAGGGACGAGAGACCCAGTACTTC; CDR3: CASVFGLGQGRETQYF
J: TRBJ1-1; D: NA; V: TRBV5-1; size: NA; DNA: TGCGCCAGCAGCTTATCCGGGAAGACTGAAGCTTTCTTT; CDR3: CASSLSGKTEAFF
J: TRBJ2-7; D: TRBD2; V: TRBV7-8; size: NA; DNA: TGTGCCAGCAGCGCCTACCGAGCGGGAGCTGGGTACGAGCAGTACTTC; CDR3: CASSAYRAGAGYEQYF
J: TRBJ2-7; D: NA; V: TRBV11-3; size: NA; DNA: TGTGCCAGCAGCTTAGGGGGACCGACTAAACGCTCCTACGAGCAGTACTTC; CDR3: CASSLGGPTKRSYEQYF
J: TRBJ2-1; D: TRBD2; V: TRBV30; size: NA; DNA: TGTGCCTGGAGGGGGGGAGGGCCCCACAATGAGCAGTTCTTC; CDR3: CAWRGGGPHNEQFF
J: TRBJ1-3; D: NA; V: TRBV29-1; size: NA; DNA: TGCAGCGTTGGGGGAGGTCTTTTCAACACCATATATTTT; CDR3: CSVGGGLFNTIYF
J: TRBJ2-2; D: TRBD2; V: TRBV9; size: NA; DNA: TGTGCCAGCAGCGTAGGGACTAGCGCGAACGGGGAGCTGTTTTTT; CDR3: CASSVGTSANGELFF
J: TRBJ2-7; D: NA; V: TRBV5-6; size: NA; DNA: TGTGCCAGCAGCTATCGAGGAAACGAGCAGTACTTC; CDR3: CASSYRGNEQYF
J: TRBJ2-3; D: NA; V: TRBV21-1; size: NA; DNA: TGTGCCAGCAGTTTGGGACAGACTAGCACAGATACGCAGTATTTT; CDR3: CASSLGQTSTDTQYF